These T cell receptor beta chains were read from a single sample in a study of cytomegalovirus exposure and HLA in healthy donors. The assay was immunoSEQ multiplex PCR, and TCRdb's table has in-frame clones only and misses some. The sample lists about 120,000 clones, around 75% seen once, with 1.5% to 2% in the top ten. The sample was PBMCs. The receptor source for this set is a woman under 30 in good health and CMV-seronegative. Both conserved end residues are part of each CDR3. A D gene is named only where the DNA matches it firmly. Clone sizes are given selectively: once, few, many, or a class where the clone is expanded.

abundance	j_gene	d_gene	v_gene	CDR3aa	CDR3nt
few	TRBJ2-7	.	TRBV4-1	CASSQDFQGYEQYF	TGCGCCAGCAGCCAAGATTTCCAGGGTTACGAGCAGTACTTC
.	TRBJ1-1	.	TRBV15	CATSRDSGSGAFF	TGTGCCACCAGCAGAGATTCTGGGTCGGGAGCTTTCTTT
.	TRBJ1-1	.	TRBV2	CASSDWAGQSERLNTEAFF	TGTGCCAGCAGTGATTGGGCGGGGCAGTCAGAGCGATTGAACACTGAAGCTTTCTTT
.	TRBJ2-7	.	TRBV5-8	CASSSGSVLYEQYF	TGTGCCAGCAGCTCGGGATCCGTCCTATACGAGCAGTACTTC
.	TRBJ1-5	.	TRBV30	CAWSVRVGVNSNQPQHF	TGTGCCTGGAGTGTACGGGTAGGGGTCAACAGCAATCAGCCCCAGCATTTT
.	TRBJ2-7	TRBD2	TRBV5-4	CASSVPGLASYEQYF	TGTGCCAGCAGTGTCCCGGGACTAGCGTCCTACGAGCAGTACTTC
few	TRBJ1-1	.	TRBV7-3	CASSRGMNTEAFF	TGTGCCAGCAGCAGGGGCATGAACACTGAAGCTTTCTTT
once	TRBJ2-1	TRBD2	TRBV2	CASSLSGGGNNEQFF	TGTGCCAGCAGTCTTAGCGGGGGAGGCAACAATGAGCAGTTCTTC
.	TRBJ1-1	TRBD1	TRBV6-1	CASSWATGGAEAFF	TGTGCCAGCAGTTGGGCAACAGGGGGCGCAGAGGCTTTCTTT
.	TRBJ1-6	.	TRBV21-1	CASSKDVAFLGGSPLHF	TGTGCCAGCAGCAAAGATGTAGCCTTCCTCGGGGGTTCACCCCTCCACTTT
.	TRBJ2-1	.	TRBV9	CASSVRERPYNEQFF	TGTGCCAGCAGCGTTCGGGAAAGACCCTACAATGAGCAGTTCTTC
.	TRBJ1-1	.	TRBV2	CASRETEINTEAFF	TGTGCCAGCAGGGAGACAGAGATAAACACTGAAGCTTTCTTT
.	TRBJ1-2	.	TRBV7-2	CASTREASYGYTF	TGTGCCAGCACAAGGGAGGCCTCCTATGGCTACACCTTC
.	TRBJ2-5	.	TRBV28	CASSEPGVKTQYF	TGTGCCAGCAGTGAGCCGGGTGTGAAGACCCAGTACTTC
.	TRBJ2-5	.	TRBV5-6	CASSSRQALIQETQYF	TGTGCCAGCAGCTCCAGACAGGCACTGATCCAAGAGACCCAGTACTTC
.	TRBJ1-2	.	TRBV9	CASSVEGSGPKFYGYTF	TGTGCCAGCAGCGTAGAGGGTTCAGGGCCCAAATTCTATGGCTACACCTTC
.	TRBJ1-5	TRBD1	TRBV28	CASSSPGQGARLVQHF	TGTGCCAGCAGTTCACCGGGACAGGGGGCCCGGCTGGTCCAGCATTTT
.	TRBJ2-7	TRBD1	TRBV5-4	CASSLAGTGGAEQYF	TGTGCCAGCAGCTTGGCCGGGACAGGGGGCGCCGAGCAGTACTTC
.	TRBJ2-1	TRBD1	TRBV28	CASSALGTGGGGEQFF	TGTGCCAGCAGTGCCCTCGGGACAGGGGGCGGAGGTGAGCAGTTCTTC
.	TRBJ1-1	.	TRBV29-1	CSHTPGGDNTEAFF	TGCAGCCACACACCGGGAGGGGACAACACTGAAGCTTTCTTT
few	TRBJ2-7	.	TRBV30	CAWKLDRLTTYEQYF	TGTGCCTGGAAACTCGACAGACTTACCACCTACGAGCAGTACTTC
once	TRBJ2-5	TRBD2	TRBV5-4	CASGGPGGKETQYF	TGTGCCAGCGGGGGCCCGGGGGGGAAAGAGACCCAGTACTTC
.	TRBJ2-1	TRBD2	TRBV7-9	CASSAGTSGLPGNEQFF	TGTGCCAGCAGCGCAGGGACTAGCGGGCTCCCCGGGAATGAGCAGTTCTTC
.	TRBJ1-5	.	TRBV6-6	CASTPRQGSNQPQHF	TGTGCCAGCACTCCCCGGCAGGGAAGCAATCAGCCCCAGCATTTT
.	TRBJ1-2	.	TRBV2	CASSEALLGAGRYGYTF	TGTGCCAGCAGTGAAGCGCTTCTCGGTGCAGGGCGCTATGGCTACACCTTC
.	TRBJ1-5	TRBD1	TRBV19	CASSIDYDRGDLVQPQHF	TGTGCCAGTAGTATAGACTACGACAGGGGTGATCTCGTTCAGCCCCAGCATTTT
.	TRBJ2-3	.	TRBV2	CASSETGLLTDTQYF	TGTGCCAGCAGTGAGACAGGACTCCTAACAGATACGCAGTATTTT
.	TRBJ1-4	.	TRBV6-5	CASSLYSDEKLFF	TGTGCCAGCAGCTTATACTCTGATGAAAAACTGTTTTTT
.	TRBJ1-6	.	TRBV2	CASKNRTSTNSPLHF	TGTGCCAGCAAAAATAGGACAAGCACCAATTCACCCCTCCACTTT
.	TRBJ2-7	.	TRBV5-6	CASSLHGGSYEQYF	TGTGCCAGCAGCTTACACGGGGGCTCCTACGAGCAGTACTTC
.	TRBJ1-6	.	TRBV6-5	CASSLSNSPLHF	TGTGCCAGCAGTCTCAGTAATTCACCCCTCCACTTT
.	TRBJ2-1	TRBD1	TRBV28	CEGTGVIDEQFF	TGTGAGGGGACAGGGGTAATCGATGAGCAGTTCTTC
few	TRBJ2-2	TRBD1	TRBV10-3	CAISERGTGGTGELFF	TGTGCCATCAGTGAGAGAGGGACAGGAGGCACCGGGGAGCTGTTTTTT
.	TRBJ1-1	.	TRBV28	CASNFAGAGTEAFF	TGTGCCAGCAATTTTGCGGGAGCGGGAACTGAAGCTTTCTTT
.	TRBJ2-2	TRBD2	TRBV5-4	CASSPSRTERGGELFF	TGTGCCAGCAGCCCTTCCAGGACTGAGCGGGGCGGGGAGCTGTTTTTT
.	TRBJ1-1	TRBD1	TRBV10-3	CAISEQGAFTEAFF	TGTGCCATCAGTGAACAGGGGGCGTTCACTGAAGCTTTCTTT
.	TRBJ2-3	.	TRBV29-1	CSVGVVAGTDTQYF	TGCAGCGTTGGGGTAGTCGCGGGAACAGATACGCAGTATTTT
.	TRBJ1-1	.	TRBV28	CASSSDTEAFF	TGTGCCAGCAGTTCCGACACTGAAGCTTTCTTT
.	TRBJ2-7	.	TRBV7-8	CASSPPDRPTYEQYF	TGTGCCAGTTCTCCTCCGGACAGACCAACCTACGAGCAGTACTTC
.	TRBJ1-1	.	TRBV30	CAWSDVNREAFF	TGTGCCTGGAGTGACGTAAACAGGGAAGCTTTCTTT
.	TRBJ1-1	.	TRBV2	CASQEGRNTEAFF	TGTGCCAGCCAGGAGGGTAGGAACACTGAAGCTTTCTTT
once	TRBJ1-5	TRBD1	TRBV2	CASRLAGGTVSNQPQHF	TGTGCCAGCAGGCTGGCAGGGGGGACTGTTAGCAATCAGCCCCAGCATTTT
.	TRBJ1-4	TRBD1	TRBV5-1	CASSSLTGGVATNEKLFF	TGCGCCAGCAGCTCCCTCACAGGGGGAGTGGCAACTAATGAAAAACTGTTTTTT
.	TRBJ1-6	.	TRBV30	CAWSVGASPLHF	TGTGCCTGGAGTGTAGGGGCTTCACCCCTCCACTTT
.	TRBJ2-7	TRBD1	TRBV6-5	CASSQTGVYEQYF	TGTGCCAGCAGCCAAACAGGGGTCTACGAGCAGTACTTC
.	TRBJ2-6	.	TRBV28	CASEARRTGANVLTF	TGTGCCAGCGAGGCCCGTAGGACAGGGGCCAACGTCCTGACTTTC
few	TRBJ1-1	TRBD1	TRBV7-3	CASSSGGQGAFF	TGTGCCAGCAGCTCTGGCGGACAGGGGGCTTTCTTT
.	TRBJ1-4	TRBD1	TRBV5-1	CASSTGRNEKLFF	TGCGCCAGCTCGACAGGGCGGAATGAAAAACTGTTTTTT
.	TRBJ1-2	TRBD1	TRBV5-1	CASSFGDRVPYYGYTF	TGCGCCAGCAGCTTCGGGGACAGGGTACCGTACTATGGCTACACCTTC
once	TRBJ1-2	.	TRBV7-9	CASSSQIFQGYYGYTF	TGTGCCAGCAGCTCCCAGATCTTCCAGGGTTACTATGGCTACACCTTC
.	TRBJ1-6	TRBD1	TRBV7-9	CASSPPPGQGPYNSPLHF	TGTGCCAGCAGCCCGCCTCCGGGACAGGGACCTTACAATTCACCCCTCCACTTT
once	TRBJ1-4	TRBD1	TRBV28	CASGGTAVNEKLFF	TGTGCCAGCGGCGGGACAGCAGTTAATGAAAAACTGTTTTTT
.	TRBJ1-3	.	TRBV6-1	CASSGGTTSGNTIYF	TGTGCCAGCAGTGGCGGGACTACATCTGGAAACACCATATATTTT
once	TRBJ1-2	.	TRBV14	CASSRRTISRVSNYGYTF	TGTGCCAGCAGCCGACGTACTATAAGCAGGGTGTCAAACTATGGCTACACCTTC
few	TRBJ2-7	TRBD1	TRBV4-1	CASSLGTDYEQYF	TGCGCCAGCAGCCTCGGGACAGACTACGAGCAGTACTTC